This TCR beta chain was sequenced for a study of radiotherapy plus CTLA-4 blockade in lung cancer. Whole-study results and caveats: TCR clones originating in tumors grew in number in blood after radiotherapy plus ipilimumab. Early blood T cell clone dynamics reportedly forecast response best, with interferon-beta.

The protocol was immunoSEQ multiplex PCR, while the TCRdb copy is restricted to in-frame clones and leaves out a portion. The repertoire holds 49,000 or so clones, less than 85% seen once, with approximately 8% in the top ten. Germline V CDR1 and CDR2: SGHTS, YDEGEE. This CDR3 is 15 amino acids long. Trimming stripped 3 bases from V and 5 bases from J, with 15 bases between. A few counts support this clone. Its specificity is not known. This rearrangement joins TRBV5-8 to TRBJ1-5; D unresolved. The material was peripheral blood, obtained from a patient treated with radiotherapy plus ipilimumab. The clonotype originates from a human donor with non-small cell lung cancer who had stable disease on radiotherapy plus ipilimumab. The CDR3 DNA reads TGTGCCAGCAGCTCGCGAATGATCAGAGATCAGCCCCAGCATTTT. It encodes CASSSRMIRDQPQHF.